This T cell receptor beta chain originates from a study of blood T cell repertoires in COVID-19. Trimming removed 10 bases from V and 5 bases from J; junction bases left unmatched: 6. CDR1 is ENHRY and CDR2 is SYGVKD in the germline V gene. CDR3 size: 12 residues. The data were produced by immunoSEQ multiplex PCR, yet TCRdb's version contains in-frame clones alone and is incomplete. The sample records fewer than 350,000 clones, more than 80% being singletons. This rearrangement joins TRBV10-3 to TRBJ2-7; 9 nucleotides agree with TRBD1. The sample consisted of peripheral blood. This receptor was taken from a woman aged 25 to 39 with COVID-19, enrolled during active disease. The CDR3 DNA reads TGTGCCAGCTCCGGGACAGGGAACGAGCAGTACTTC. Translation: CASSGTGNEQYF.